Presented here are 18 T cell receptor beta chains from one specimen sequenced in a study of blood T cells in healthy people across ages. For the second PCR, which ran for roughly 6 to 12 cycles, a sample-barcoded 5' primer and a J-beta primer mix were used. One entry per CDR3 protein, called by TCRdb with MiXCR from the 5' RACE reads. The sample carries about 800,000 distinct CDR3 sequences, roughly 60% recorded once. Sequencing was performed on blood. The source of these receptors is a man aged 30 to 45 in good health.

This sequence joins TRBV18 and TRBJ2-5; no clear D. CDR1 KGHSH and CDR2 LQKENI come from the germline V gene. Trimming removed 0 bases from V and 11 bases from J, with 13 bases in between. CDR3 length equals 13 residues. The CDR3 bases are TGTGCCAGCTCACCACCTTTACATTCGGAGCAGTACTTC. Encoded protein: CASSPPLHSEQYF.

This clonotype came up a few times. V usage is TRBV6-2 or TRBV6-3 and J usage is TRBJ2-4, with 8 bases matching TRBD2. The CDR3 has 13 residues. Trimming at V came to 9 bases and at J to 8 bases, leaving 9 bases not matched to a gene. From germline, CDR1 is MNHEY and CDR2 SVGEGT. CDR3 amino acids: CARSGTRSHIQYF. DNA for the CDR3: TGTGCCAGGTCCGGGACTAGGAGCCACATTCAGTACTTC.

The rearrangement links TRBV7-6 to TRBJ2-5; D remains ambiguous. Trimming stripped 2 bases from V and 3 bases from J, with 13 bases between. CDR1 is SGHVS and CDR2 is FNYEAQ in the germline V gene. The CDR3 length is 15 residues. The CDR3 protein is CASSLIESQEETQYF. CDR3 DNA: TGTGCCAGCAGCTTAATAGAAAGCCAGGAAGAGACCCAGTACTTC.

DNA for the CDR3: TGTGCCAGCAGCCTAACATCGAGGGGAGGTCGATACTATGGCTACACCTTC. This sequence encodes CASSLTSRGGRYYGYTF. The chain joins TRBV11-2 to TRBJ1-2; a possible D gene is TRBD1 (5 bases). The CDR3 length is 17 residues. Germline CDR1 SGHAT, CDR2 FQNNGV. Trimming left V 5 bases short and J 3 bases short, with 22 bases between.

There are many counts of this clonotype. The chain has TRBV7-2 and TRBJ2-1, with TRBD2 matching 13 bases. Germline CDR1 is SGHTA and CDR2 is FQGNSA. The CDR3 loop spans 15 amino acids. The V gene end was trimmed by 5 bases and the J gene end by 4 bases; junction bases not matched to a gene: 2. The CDR3 bases are TGTGCCAGCAGCGGGACTAGCGGGGAGTACAATGAGCAGTTCTTC. Encoded protein: CASSGTSGEYNEQFF.

The rearrangement uses TRBV5-6 and TRBJ2-6; no firm D call. Trimming shortened V by 1 base and J by 0 bases, and 8 bases separated the two germline ends. The CDR3 covers 16 residues. The germline V gene has CDR1 SGHDT and CDR2 YYEEEE. The CDR3 loop reads CASSLFSSSGANVLTF. CDR3 nucleotide sequence: TGTGCCAGCAGCTTGTTTTCCTCCTCTGGGGCCAACGTCCTGACTTTC.

This chain connects TRBV4-2 to TRBJ2-3; either TRBD1 or TRBD2 may supply D (5 bases each). Germline assignment: CDR1 LGHNA and CDR2 YNFKEQ. The length of the CDR3 is 16 residues. V was clipped by 3 bases and J by 0 bases, with 13 bases between them. As DNA, the CDR3 is TGTGCCAGCAGCCACGACCGGGACCAAAGCACAGATACGCAGTATTTT. This gives the protein CASSHDRDQSTDTQYF.

The chain has TRBV20-1 and TRBJ2-1; 16 bases fit TRBD2. CDR1 and CDR2 from the germline V gene are DFQATT and SNEGSKA (reference sequence). This CDR3 is 18 amino acids long. The junction had 13 bases not matched to a gene; V was cut back by 4 bases and J by 7 bases. Here the CDR3 DNA reads TGCAGTGCTAACATTCTAGGGACTAGCGGGGGGGCGCGGAATGAGCAGTTCTTC. It codes for CSANILGTSGGARNEQFF.

This clonotype was found a few times. This chain links TRBV5-1 with TRBJ1-2; 7 bases agree with TRBD1. In germline, CDR1 is SGHRS, CDR2 YFSETQ. This CDR3 has 14 amino acids. J gave up 6 bases and V 1 base, and 6 bases lay outside the gene matches. CDR3 in amino acids: CASSLNEGADGYTF. As DNA, the CDR3 is TGCGCCAGCAGCTTGAATGAGGGGGCGGATGGCTACACCTTC.

In this sample, this clonotype turned up a few times. V and J are TRBV4-3 and TRBJ2-7; D is possibly TRBD2 (5 bases). V lost 1 base to trimming and J lost 0 bases, with 10 bases between them. The length of the CDR3 is 15 residues. The V gene's germline CDR1 is LGHNA and CDR2 YSLEER. The CDR3 loop is CASSQGRGPSYEQYF. The CDR3 DNA follows: TGCGCCAGCAGCCAAGGTCGGGGTCCCTCCTACGAGCAGTACTTC.

CDR3 DNA sequence: TGTGCCAGCAAACAGGGGGCGCACGGCTACACCTTC. Translating gives CASKQGAHGYTF. This chain joins TRBV6-5 and TRBJ1-2; 9 bases fit TRBD1. This CDR3 spans 12 amino acids. The germline gives CDR1 MNHEY, CDR2 SVGAGI. The J segment lost 8 bases and the V segment lost 7 bases, leaving 5 bases of the junction unmatched.

The V call is TRBV5-1, the J call TRBJ1-2; TRBD1 is a possible D gene (5 bases). Trimming cost V 4 bases and J 4 bases, with 14 bases left between them. This CDR3 contains 14 residues. Germline V gene sequence: CDR1 SGHRS, CDR2 YFSETQ. The CDR3 nucleotides read TGCGCCAGCAGCCCGGCGAGGGGTTCCTATGGCTACACCTTC. It codes for CASSPARGSYGYTF.

The chain is built from TRBV7-2 and TRBJ2-3; tentatively, D is TRBD2 (7 bases). Deletions cut 3 bases from V and 10 bases from J, with 20 bases between. The length of the CDR3 is 15 residues. Germline V lookup: CDR1 SGHTA, CDR2 FQGNSA. DNA of the CDR3: TGTGCCAGCAGCTTCTCTGGTGGGGGGGGGCGGCCGCAGTATTTT. It encodes CASSFSGGGGRPQYF.

The CDR3 region is CASSRTATGELFF. CDR3 DNA: TGTGCCAGCAGTCGGACAGCCACCGGGGAGCTGTTTTTT. The genes are TRBV6-6 and TRBJ2-2; TRBD1 might be the D (6 bases). The germline V gene has CDR1 MNHNY and CDR2 SVGAGI (reference sequence). Trimming pared 5 bases from V and 4 bases from J, leaving 8 bases between. The CDR3 totals 13 residues.

This rearrangement joins TRBV12-3 or TRBV12-4 to TRBJ2-1; 9 bases fit TRBD1. The CDR3 covers 15 residues. Losses at the gene ends were 5 bases for V and 2 bases for J; bases not matched to a gene: 4. The CDR3, as DNA: TGTGCCAGCAGTAGGGACAGGGAAGCCTACAATGAGCAGTTCTTC. Encoded protein: CASSRDREAYNEQFF.

A word on this clonotype: This may stem from a read error, because a much larger clone lies one nucleotide away. This sequence joins TRBV2 and TRBJ2-5; maybe TRBD1 (6 bases). Per germline, CDR1 SNHLY and CDR2 FYNNEI. Between the trimmed V and J ends, which lost 11 bases and 11 bases, there was a span of 48 bases. This CDR3 comprises 21 residues. The CDR3 DNA reads TGTGCCGGACGCGGATGGCTATCTGGGGGCCAGGGAAGGGCTGCAAACAATGAGCAGTACTTC. Encoded protein: CAGRGWLSGGQGRAANNEQYF.

The chain links TRBV5-1 to TRBJ2-1, with 9 positions matching TRBD2. Trimming took 4 bases from V and 0 from J; bases not matched to a gene: 14. The CDR3 sequence is 19 residues long. Germline V lookup: CDR1 SGHRS, CDR2 YFSETQ. The CDR3 nucleotides are TGCGCCAGCAGCCCTAGGTTTGCGGGAGGGCCTAGCTCCTACAATGAGCAGTTCTTC. Translation gives CASSPRFAGGPSSYNEQFF.

The rearrangement links TRBV13 to TRBJ2-1; TRBD2 agrees at 9 bases. Germline V gene data show CDR1 as PRHDT and CDR2 as FYEKMQ (reference sequence). The CDR3 contains 15 residues. V trimming: 5 bases; J trimming: 5 bases; junction bases outside the gene matches: 7. The CDR3 loop is CASSMGTSNDNEQFF. The CDR3 DNA sequence: TGTGCCAGCAGCATGGGGACTAGCAACGACAATGAGCAGTTCTTC.